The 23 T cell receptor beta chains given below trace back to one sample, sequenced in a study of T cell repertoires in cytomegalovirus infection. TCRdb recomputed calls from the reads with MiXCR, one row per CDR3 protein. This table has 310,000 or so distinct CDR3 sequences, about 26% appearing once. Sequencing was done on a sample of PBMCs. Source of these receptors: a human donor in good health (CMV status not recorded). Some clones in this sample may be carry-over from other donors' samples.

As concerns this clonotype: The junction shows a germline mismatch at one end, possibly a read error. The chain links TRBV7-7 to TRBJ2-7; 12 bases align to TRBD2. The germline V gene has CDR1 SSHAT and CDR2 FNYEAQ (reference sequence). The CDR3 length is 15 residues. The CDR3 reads CASSPTSGGPYEQYF. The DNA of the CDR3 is TGTGCTAGCAGCCCGACTAGCGGGGGACCCTACGAGCAGTACTTC.

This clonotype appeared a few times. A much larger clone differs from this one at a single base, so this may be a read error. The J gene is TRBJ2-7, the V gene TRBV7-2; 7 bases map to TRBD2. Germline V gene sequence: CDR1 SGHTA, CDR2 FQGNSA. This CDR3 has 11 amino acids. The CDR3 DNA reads TGTGCCAGCAGCTTCGGACTAGTACCGTGCTTC. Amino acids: CASSFGLVPCF.

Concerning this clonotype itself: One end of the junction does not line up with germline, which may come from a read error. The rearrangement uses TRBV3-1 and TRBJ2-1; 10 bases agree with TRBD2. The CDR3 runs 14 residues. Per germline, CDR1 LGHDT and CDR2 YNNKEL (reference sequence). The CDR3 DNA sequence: TGTGCCAGCAGCCAAGGGAACCTAGCGGGAGACCGCCTCTTC. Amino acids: CASSQGNLAGDRLF.

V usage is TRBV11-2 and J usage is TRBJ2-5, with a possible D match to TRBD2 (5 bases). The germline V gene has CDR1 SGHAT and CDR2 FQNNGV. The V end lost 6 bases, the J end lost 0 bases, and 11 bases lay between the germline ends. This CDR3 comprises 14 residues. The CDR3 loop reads CASRASGYQETQYF. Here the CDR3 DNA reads TGTGCCAGCAGGGCGTCGGGGTACCAAGAGACCCAGTACTTC.

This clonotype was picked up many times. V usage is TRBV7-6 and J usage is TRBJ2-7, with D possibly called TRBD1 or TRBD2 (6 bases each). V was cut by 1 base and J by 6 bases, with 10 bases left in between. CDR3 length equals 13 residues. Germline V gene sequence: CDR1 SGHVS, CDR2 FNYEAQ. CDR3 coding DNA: TGTGCCAGCAGCTTAGTAGGGGGGTCCGAGCAGTACTTC. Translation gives CASSLVGGSEQYF.

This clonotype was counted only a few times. CDR3 loop: CASSSRDMNTEAFF. CDR3 DNA sequence: TGCGCCAGCAGCTCCCGGGACATGAACACTGAAGCTTTCTTT. The chain couples TRBV5-1 to TRBJ1-1; D might be TRBD1 (6 bases). The CDR3 totals 14 residues. V lost 3 bases, J lost 0 bases, and 9 bases lay in between. The germline CDR1 and CDR2 sequences are SGHRS and YFSETQ.

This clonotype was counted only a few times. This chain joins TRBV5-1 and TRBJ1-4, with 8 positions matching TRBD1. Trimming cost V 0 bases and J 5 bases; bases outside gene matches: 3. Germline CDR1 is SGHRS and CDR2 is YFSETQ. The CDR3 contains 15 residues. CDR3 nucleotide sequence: TGCGCCAGCAGCTTGGAGGGGACAGGAAATGAAAAACTGTTTTTT. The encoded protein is CASSLEGTGNEKLFF. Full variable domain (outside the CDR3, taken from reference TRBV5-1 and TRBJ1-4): KAGVTQTPRYLIKTRGQQVTLSCSPISGHRSVSWYQQTPGQGLQFLFEYFSETQRNKGNFPGRFSGRQFSNSRSEMNVSTLELGDSALYLCASSLEGTGNEKLFFGSGTQLSVL.

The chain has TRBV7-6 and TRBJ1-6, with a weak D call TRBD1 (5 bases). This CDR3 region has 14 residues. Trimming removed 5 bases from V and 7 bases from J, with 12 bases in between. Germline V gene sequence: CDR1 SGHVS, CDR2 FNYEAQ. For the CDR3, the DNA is TGTGCCAGCAGCCCCGCCAGGGCAAATTCACCCCTCCACTTT. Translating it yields CASSPARANSPLHF.

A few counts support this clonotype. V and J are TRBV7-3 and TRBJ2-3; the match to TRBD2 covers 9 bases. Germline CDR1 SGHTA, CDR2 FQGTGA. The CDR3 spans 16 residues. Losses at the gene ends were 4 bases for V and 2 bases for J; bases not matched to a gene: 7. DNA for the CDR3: TGTGCCAGCAGCTCCCAGGGCGGGGGGGTCACAGATACGCAGTATTTT. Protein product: CASSSQGGGVTDTQYF.

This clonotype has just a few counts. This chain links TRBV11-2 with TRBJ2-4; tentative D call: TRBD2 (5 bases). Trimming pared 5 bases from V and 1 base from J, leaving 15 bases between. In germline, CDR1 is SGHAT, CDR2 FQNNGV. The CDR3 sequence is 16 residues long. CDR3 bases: TGTGCCAGCAGCCCAACGGGATTTTTGGCCAAAAACATTCAGTACTTC. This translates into CASSPTGFLAKNIQYF.

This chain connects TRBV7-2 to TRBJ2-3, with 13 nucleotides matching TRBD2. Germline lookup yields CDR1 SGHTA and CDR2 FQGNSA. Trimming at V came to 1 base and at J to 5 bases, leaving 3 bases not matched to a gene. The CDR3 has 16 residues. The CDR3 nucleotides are TGTGCCAGCAGCTTAGGACTAGCGGGAGGAGGAGATACGCAGTATTTT. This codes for CASSLGLAGGGDTQYF.

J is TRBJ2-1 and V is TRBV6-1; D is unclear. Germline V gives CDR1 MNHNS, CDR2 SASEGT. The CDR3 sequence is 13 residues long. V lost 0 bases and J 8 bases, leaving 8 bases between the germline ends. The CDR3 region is CASSEAVSHEQFF. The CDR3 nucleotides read TGTGCCAGCAGTGAAGCGGTCTCCCATGAGCAGTTCTTC.

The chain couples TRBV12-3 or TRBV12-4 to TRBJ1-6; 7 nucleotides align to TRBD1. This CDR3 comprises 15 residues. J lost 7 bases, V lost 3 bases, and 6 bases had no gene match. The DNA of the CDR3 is TGTGCCAGCAGTTTCGGGGACAGATCCAATTCACCCCTCCACTTT. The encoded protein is CASSFGDRSNSPLHF.

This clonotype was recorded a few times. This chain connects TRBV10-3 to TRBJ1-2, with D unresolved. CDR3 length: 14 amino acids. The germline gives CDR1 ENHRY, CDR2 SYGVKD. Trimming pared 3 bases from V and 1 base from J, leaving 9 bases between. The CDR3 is CAISDSDGNYGYTF. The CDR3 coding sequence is TGTGCCATCAGTGACTCGGACGGTAACTATGGCTACACCTTC.

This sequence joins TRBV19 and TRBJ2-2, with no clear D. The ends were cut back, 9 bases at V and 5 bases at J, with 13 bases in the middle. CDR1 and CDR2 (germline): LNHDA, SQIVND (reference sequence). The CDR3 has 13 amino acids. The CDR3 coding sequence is TGTGCCAGCAAGTGGGGTAGGACCGGGGAGCTGTTTTTT. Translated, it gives CASKWGRTGELFF.

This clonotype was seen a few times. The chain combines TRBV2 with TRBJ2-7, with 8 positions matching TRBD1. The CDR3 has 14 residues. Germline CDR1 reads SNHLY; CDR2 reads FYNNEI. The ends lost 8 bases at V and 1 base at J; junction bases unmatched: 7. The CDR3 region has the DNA TGTGCCAGCGTCGAGGACAGGGTATCCTACGAGCAGTACTTC. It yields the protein CASVEDRVSYEQYF.

CDR3 residues: CSASFLAGETQYF. In DNA, the CDR3 is TGCAGTGCTAGCTTCCTAGCGGGGGAGACCCAGTACTTC. The gene calls are TRBV20-1 and TRBJ2-5, with 9 bases matching TRBD2. Germline V gene data show CDR1 as DFQATT and CDR2 as SNEGSKA (reference sequence). The CDR3 contains 13 residues. V shed 3 bases, J shed 5 bases, and the junction held 4 bases outside the gene matches.

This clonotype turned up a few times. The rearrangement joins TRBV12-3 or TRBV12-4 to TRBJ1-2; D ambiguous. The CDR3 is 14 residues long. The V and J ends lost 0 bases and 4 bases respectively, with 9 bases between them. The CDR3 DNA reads TGTGCCAGCAGTTTAGCAGGGTCCGGCTATGGCTACACCTTC. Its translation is CASSLAGSGYGYTF.

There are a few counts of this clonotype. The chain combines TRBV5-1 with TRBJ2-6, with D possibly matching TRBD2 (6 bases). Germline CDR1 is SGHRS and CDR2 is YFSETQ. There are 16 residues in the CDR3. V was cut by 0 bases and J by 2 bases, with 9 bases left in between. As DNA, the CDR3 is TGCGCCAGCAGCTTGGCTTCGGGGGCTGGGGCCAACGTCCTGACTTTC. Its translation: CASSLASGAGANVLTF.

The CDR3 region has the DNA TGCGCCAGCAGCGAGCCAGTACCAGGGGGGACTGAAGCTTTCTTT. It translates to CASSEPVPGGTEAFF. The rearrangement links TRBV5-1 to TRBJ1-1; the match to TRBD1 covers 7 bases. Germline CDR1 reads SGHRS; CDR2 reads YFSETQ. V shed 4 bases, J shed 5 bases, and the junction held 11 bases outside the gene matches. CDR3 length equals 15 residues.

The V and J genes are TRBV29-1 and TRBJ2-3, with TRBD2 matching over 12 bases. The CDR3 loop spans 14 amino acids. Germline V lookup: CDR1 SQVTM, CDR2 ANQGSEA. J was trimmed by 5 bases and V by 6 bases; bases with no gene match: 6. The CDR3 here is CSVEGLAGRDTQYF. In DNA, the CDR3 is TGCAGCGTCGAGGGACTAGCGGGTAGAGATACGCAGTATTTT.

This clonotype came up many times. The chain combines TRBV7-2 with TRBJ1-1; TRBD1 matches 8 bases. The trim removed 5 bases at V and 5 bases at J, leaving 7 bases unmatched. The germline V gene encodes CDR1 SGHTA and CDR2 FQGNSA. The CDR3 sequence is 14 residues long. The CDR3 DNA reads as TGTGCCAGCAGCCGACAGGGGACGGGGACTGAAGCTTTCTTT. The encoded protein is CASSRQGTGTEAFF.

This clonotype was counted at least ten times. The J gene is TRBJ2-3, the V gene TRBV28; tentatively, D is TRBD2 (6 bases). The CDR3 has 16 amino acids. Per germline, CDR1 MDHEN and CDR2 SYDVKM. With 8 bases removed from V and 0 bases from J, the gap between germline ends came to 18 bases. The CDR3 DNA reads TGTGCCAGCCCCCCTCCAGCGGGCAGTAGCACAGATACGCAGTATTTT. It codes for CASPPPAGSSTDTQYF.